The clone carrying this T cell receptor (beta chain) was counted at least ten times. Each CDR3 protein is one row after TCRdb ran MiXCR on the 5' RACE reads. Altogether 100,000 to 120,000 distinct CDR3 sequences are present, 9.5% to 13% being singletons, with the ten largest covering around 3%. Germline lookup yields CDR1 SQVTM and CDR2 ANQGSEA. The CDR3 contains 12 residues. V lost 7 bases and J 0 bases, leaving 7 bases between the germline ends. The data belong to a study of early T cells in non-severe SARS-CoV-2 infection. Source material: whole blood. The sequence was obtained from an adult who was a healthcare worker with PCR-confirmed SARS-CoV-2 infection or an uninfected control (not recorded which). V is TRBV29-1 and J is TRBJ1-3; no clear D gene. CDR3 amino acids: CSAVNSGNTIYF. For the CDR3, the DNA is TGCAGCGCGGTTAACTCTGGAAACACCATATATTTT.